The entry below gives a single TCR beta chain sequence along with its context. Its antigen remains unknown. As an off-target read in a library built for alpha chains, this beta chain has a frequency of little significance. Trimming took 4 bases from V and 4 from J; bases not matched to a gene: 5. Germline CDR1 is MDHEN and CDR2 is SYDVKM. The CDR3 has 15 amino acids. The entry originates in a study of spatial heterogeneity in lung cancer. About the research overall: Across the raw uncorrected reads, a unique TCR and UMI combination was observed, on average, more than ten times.

Time point noted: sample taken at primary tumor resection. Sequencing was performed on whole RNA extracted from tumor and nontumor lung tissue, or from frozen PBMC, and the material was left unsorted. Study-wide results and caveats: One measure, the expanded intratumoral alpha and beta TCR count, tracked tumor mutation counts.

MiXCR was run by TCRdb on the 5' RACE reads, yielding one entry per CDR3 protein. Of around 15,000 distinct CDR3 sequences detected, 6.5% to 8.5% appear once; the ten largest clones hold roughly a fifth. The receptor comes from a female donor with early-stage non-small cell lung cancer. The chain couples TRBV28 to TRBJ1-5, with 9 bases matching TRBD1. The sample was lung tumor tissue, taken at surgery. CDR3 coding DNA: TGTGCCAGCAGTTGGCCCGGACAGGGGAATCAGCCCCAGCATTTT. Translated: CASSWPGQGNQPQHF.